Below, 12 T cell receptor beta chains from the same sample are listed, as sequenced in a study of control samples from healthy donors and cancer patients. Sequencing used immunoSEQ multiplex PCR; TCRdb keeps in-frame clones, though not all of them. This table holds tens of thousands of clones, around nine tenths found once. Sequencing was carried out using blood. The receptors here all came from a woman in her forties or fifties in good health.

The chain joins TRBV7-6 to TRBJ2-2; a weak D match, TRBD1 (6 bases). V was trimmed by 4 bases and J by 2 bases, leaving 14 bases between them. This CDR3 contains 16 residues. CDR1 is SGHVS, CDR2 FNYEAQ, per germline. In DNA form, the CDR3 reads TGTGCCAGCAGCTACACCTGGGACATCAACACCGGGGAGCTGTTTTTT. It codes for CASSYTWDINTGELFF.

The chain couples TRBV12-3 or TRBV12-4 to TRBJ1-2; D is uncertain. CDR3 length: 13 amino acids. The V end was cut by 2 bases, the J end by 8 bases, with 12 bases between. The CDR3 loop is CASSLMGSRGYTF. Here the CDR3 DNA reads TGTGCCAGCAGTTTAATGGGTTCTCGGGGCTACACCTTC.

The V gene is TRBV27, the J gene TRBJ2-7, with 7 bases fitting TRBD1. J lost 3 bases, V lost 5 bases, and 10 bases had no gene match. The CDR3 loop spans 15 amino acids. CDR1 MNHEY and CDR2 SMNVEV come from the germline V gene (reference sequence). The DNA for the CDR3 is TGTGCCAGCAGTCATCCCCGACAGGGTGGCTACGAGCAGTACTTC. Protein: CASSHPRQGGYEQYF.

The chain joins TRBV28 to TRBJ1-2, with D unclear. Trimming stripped 4 bases from V and 4 bases from J, with 10 bases between. In germline, CDR1 is MDHEN, CDR2 SYDVKM. The CDR3 runs 13 residues. The CDR3 region is CASSSQGPYGYTF. CDR3 nucleotide sequence: TGTGCCAGCAGTTCCCAAGGTCCCTATGGCTACACCTTC.

Written as DNA, the CDR3 is TGTGCCAGCAGCTTATACGGACAGGGAGTGGGCTACGAGCAGTACTTC. Translation gives CASSLYGQGVGYEQYF. The V gene is TRBV7-9, the J gene TRBJ2-7; 8 bases match TRBD1. The CDR3 runs 16 residues. Germline V gene sequence: CDR1 SEHNR, CDR2 FQNEAQ (reference sequence). V lost 2 bases, J lost 3 bases, and 9 bases stayed unmatched. The full variable domain, with the rest looked up from reference TRBV7-9 and TRBJ2-7, is DTGVSQNPRHKITKRGQNVTFRCDPISEHNRLYWYRQTLGQGPEFLTYFQNEAQLEKSRLLSDRFSAERPKGSFSTLEIQRTEQGDSAMYLCASSLYGQGVGYEQYFGPGTRLTVT.

V and J are TRBV9 and TRBJ1-6, with D unclear. The CDR3 runs 17 residues. Germline V gene lookup returns CDR1 SGDLS and CDR2 YYNGEE. Trimming cost V 0 bases and J 0 bases, with 10 bases left between them. CDR3: CASSVEERSSYNSPLHF. As DNA, the CDR3 is TGTGCCAGCAGCGTAGAGGAGAGAAGCTCCTATAATTCACCCCTCCACTTT.

The chain carries TRBV9 and TRBJ1-6, with D perhaps TRBD1 (5 bases). V lost 0 bases to trimming and J lost 7 bases, with 11 bases between them. The CDR3 loop spans 15 amino acids. CDR1 is SGDLS, CDR2 YYNGEE, per germline. CDR3 nucleotide sequence: TGTGCCAGCAGCGTAGTGGAGGGGTCAAATTCACCCCTCCACTTT. It translates to CASSVVEGSNSPLHF. The full variable domain, its missing parts supplied by reference TRBV9 and TRBJ1-6, is DSGVTQTPKHLITATGQRVTLRCSPRSGDLSVYWYQQSLDQGLQFLIQYYNGEERAKGNILERFSAQQFPDLHSELNLSSLELGDSALYFCASSVVEGSNSPLHFGNGTRLTVT.

The V gene is TRBV5-6, the J gene TRBJ1-5; D gene uncertain. The germline V and J ends were trimmed by 0 bases and 7 bases, with 8 bases remaining between them. CDR1 is SGHDT, CDR2 YYEEEE, per germline. The CDR3 loop spans 13 amino acids. The CDR3: CASSLDLAQPQHF. In DNA, the CDR3 is TGTGCCAGCAGCTTGGATCTGGCGCAGCCCCAGCATTTT.

The chain employs TRBV15 and TRBJ1-6; D ambiguous. Germline CDR1 LNHNV, CDR2 YYDKDF (reference sequence). This CDR3 has 15 residues. With 0 bases removed from V and 9 bases from J, the gap between germline ends came to 12 bases. The CDR3 coding sequence is TGTGCCACCAGCAGAGATAATTTGGGATTTTCACCCCTCCACTTT. Residues: CATSRDNLGFSPLHF. The whole variable domain, remainder taken from reference TRBV15 and TRBJ1-6, is DAMVIQNPRYQVTQFGKPVTLSCSQTLNHNVMYWYQQKSSQAPKLLFHYYDKDFNNEADTPDNFQSRRPNTSFCFLDIRSPGLGDTAMYLCATSRDNLGFSPLHFGNGTRLTVT.

The chain employs TRBV7-9 and TRBJ1-2; D remains ambiguous. The CDR3 has 12 residues. The V end lost 5 bases, the J end lost 1 base, and 5 bases lay between the germline ends. Germline assignment: CDR1 SEHNR and CDR2 FQNEAQ (reference sequence). The CDR3 spells CASSDDNYGYTF. The DNA of the CDR3 is TGTGCCAGCAGCGACGATAACTATGGCTACACCTTC.

The rearrangement links TRBV7-3 to TRBJ2-1; maybe TRBD2 (6 bases). The CDR3 runs 17 residues. Per the germline V gene, CDR1 is SGHTA and CDR2 is FQGTGA. V shed 1 base and J shed 3 bases, with 16 bases lying between them. Here the CDR3 reads CASSLKPVAEFYNEQFF. CDR3 DNA: TGTGCCAGCAGCTTAAAACCGGTAGCGGAGTTCTACAATGAGCAGTTCTTC.

V and J are TRBV3-1 (or the pseudogene TRBV3-2) and TRBJ1-4, with TRBD1 as a possible D gene (5 bases). Germline CDR1 and CDR2: LGHDT and YNNKEL (reference sequence). Trimming removed 0 bases from V and 3 bases from J, with 32 bases in between. This CDR3 is built from 23 residues. The CDR3, as DNA: TGTGCCAGCAGCCAAGACCCTCCGGGACCGGGCCCTGGGCGGACGGCCCCTAATGAAAAACTGTTTTTT. It codes for CASSQDPPGPGPGRTAPNEKLFF.